The rows below give T cell receptor beta chains drawn from one sample of a study of cytomegalovirus exposure and HLA in healthy donors. Profiled with immunoSEQ multiplex PCR; TCRdb holds only in-frame clones, not every one. The sample consists of under 150,000 clones, under 90% of them appearing once. Sequences were obtained from PBMCs. The receptors here all came from a young man in good health and CMV-seronegative. Each CDR3 is given with its conserved first and last residue. A D gene is named only where the DNA matches it firmly. Not all rows give a size; the values are once, few, many and, for expanded clones, a class.

clone size: once
J gene: TRBJ1-2
V gene: TRBV13
D gene: TRBD1
CDR3 DNA: TGTGCCAGCAGCTCGGACAGGGGATATGGCTACACCTTC
CDR3 protein: CASSSDRGYGYTF

clone size: -
J gene: TRBJ2-1
V gene: TRBV19
D gene: TRBD2
CDR3 DNA: TGTGCCAGTAGTTTGGGACTAAACTACAATGAGCAGTTCTTC
CDR3 protein: CASSLGLNYNEQFF

clone size: -
J gene: TRBJ2-5
V gene: TRBV7-8
D gene: -
CDR3 DNA: TGTGCCAGCAGCTTCGCTGGACTGCATTTGAACTTC
CDR3 protein: CASSFAGLHLNF

clone size: once
J gene: TRBJ2-1
V gene: TRBV19
D gene: TRBD1
CDR3 DNA: TGTGCCAGTAGTATGGGACAGGGAGTTTTAGTCGAGCAGTTCTTC
CDR3 protein: CASSMGQGVLVEQFF

clone size: -
J gene: TRBJ1-2
V gene: TRBV5-6
D gene: -
CDR3 DNA: TGTGCCAGCAGCCCCCCAGGGTCGGATGGCTACACCTTC
CDR3 protein: CASSPPGSDGYTF

clone size: -
J gene: TRBJ1-3
V gene: TRBV5-4
D gene: -
CDR3 DNA: TGTGCCAGCAGTTTTGGACAGATTGGAAACACCATATATTTT
CDR3 protein: CASSFGQIGNTIYF

clone size: -
J gene: TRBJ1-2
V gene: TRBV5-5
D gene: TRBD1
CDR3 DNA: TGTGCCAGCGAAACAGGGGGTGGGTATGGCTACACCTTC
CDR3 protein: CASETGGGYGYTF

clone size: -
J gene: TRBJ2-1
V gene: TRBV5-4
D gene: TRBD1
CDR3 DNA: TGTGCCAGCAGCTTGGCCATCCGGGGACAGGACAATGAGCAGTTCTTC
CDR3 protein: CASSLAIRGQDNEQFF

clone size: once
J gene: TRBJ2-7
V gene: TRBV5-6
D gene: -
CDR3 DNA: TGTGCCAGCAGCTCCGGGACGGGGGTCGGGGTACACTACGAGCAGTACTTC
CDR3 protein: CASSSGTGVGVHYEQYF

clone size: -
J gene: TRBJ2-7
V gene: TRBV27
D gene: -
CDR3 DNA: TGTGCCAGCAGTTTTATCCGTACCTACGAGCAGTACTTC
CDR3 protein: CASSFIRTYEQYF

clone size: -
J gene: TRBJ2-1
V gene: TRBV11-3
D gene: TRBD1
CDR3 DNA: TGTGCCAGCAGCCGAAGGGACAGTTTTTACAATGAGCAGTTCTTC
CDR3 protein: CASSRRDSFYNEQFF

clone size: once
J gene: TRBJ1-3
V gene: TRBV4-3
D gene: -
CDR3 DNA: TGCGCCAGCAGCCAAGATTGGGGGGGCCGCAGTGGCACCATATATTTT
CDR3 protein: CASSQDWGGRSGTIYF

clone size: -
J gene: TRBJ1-1
V gene: TRBV10-1
D gene: -
CDR3 DNA: TGCGCCAGCAGTGAGAGCTTCCAGGGGTTCACTGAAGCTTTCTTT
CDR3 protein: CASSESFQGFTEAFF

clone size: -
J gene: TRBJ1-6
V gene: TRBV9
D gene: -
CDR3 DNA: TGTGCCAGCACGCTTAGCTCCTATAATTCACCCCTCCACTTT
CDR3 protein: CASTLSSYNSPLHF

clone size: -
J gene: TRBJ2-7
V gene: TRBV5-1
D gene: -
CDR3 DNA: TGCGCCAGCAGCTTGGATGTACAGTCCTACGAGCAGTACTTC
CDR3 protein: CASSLDVQSYEQYF

clone size: -
J gene: TRBJ1-1
V gene: TRBV5-6
D gene: -
CDR3 DNA: TGTGCCAGCAGCACATACCGACAGGCTAGACCTGAAGCTTTCTTT
CDR3 protein: CASSTYRQARPEAFF

clone size: -
J gene: TRBJ2-1
V gene: TRBV7-6
D gene: TRBD1
CDR3 DNA: TGTGCCAGCAGCTTAGCAGACAGGGGCACCTACAATGAGCAGTTCTTC
CDR3 protein: CASSLADRGTYNEQFF

clone size: -
J gene: TRBJ2-3
V gene: TRBV29-1
D gene: -
CDR3 DNA: TGCAGCGTGATTAGGGGGGGGGAAGCAGATACGCAGTATTTT
CDR3 protein: CSVIRGGEADTQYF

clone size: -
J gene: TRBJ1-2
V gene: TRBV10-2
D gene: -
CDR3 DNA: TGCGCCAGCAGTGAGCGAAGGGGAGGGGGCTACACCTTC
CDR3 protein: CASSERRGGGYTF

clone size: -
J gene: TRBJ2-5
V gene: TRBV9
D gene: TRBD2
CDR3 DNA: TGTGCCAGCAGCGTAGAGGAGGAGCGGGGCTTGACCCAGTACTTC
CDR3 protein: CASSVEEERGLTQYF

clone size: -
J gene: TRBJ1-2
V gene: TRBV4-3
D gene: TRBD1
CDR3 DNA: TGCGCCAGCAGCCAAGGGCGGACAGGGGGCTCTGGCTACACCTTC
CDR3 protein: CASSQGRTGGSGYTF

clone size: -
J gene: TRBJ1-2
V gene: TRBV30
D gene: TRBD1
CDR3 DNA: TGTGCCTGGAGTGTGGCGGGACAGGGGAGGAATGGCTACACCTTC
CDR3 protein: CAWSVAGQGRNGYTF

clone size: -
J gene: TRBJ1-1
V gene: TRBV11-2
D gene: -
CDR3 DNA: TGTGCCAGCAGCTTAGGATTTCAGGGCCCGAACACTGAAGCTTTCTTT
CDR3 protein: CASSLGFQGPNTEAFF

clone size: few
J gene: TRBJ2-5
V gene: TRBV6-1
D gene: -
CDR3 DNA: TGTGCCAGCAGTGATTTACTAGAAGAGACCCAGTACTTC
CDR3 protein: CASSDLLEETQYF

clone size: -
J gene: TRBJ1-1
V gene: TRBV11-2
D gene: -
CDR3 DNA: TGTGCCAGCAGCGCGAGTATCCCTGAAGCTTTCTTT
CDR3 protein: CASSASIPEAFF

clone size: -
J gene: TRBJ2-1
V gene: TRBV6-6
D gene: -
CDR3 DNA: TGTGCCAGCACCCACAGGTCCTACAATGAGCAGTTCTTC
CDR3 protein: CASTHRSYNEQFF

clone size: -
J gene: TRBJ2-3
V gene: TRBV7-2
D gene: TRBD1
CDR3 DNA: TGTGCCAGCAGCCCAGGGGGCGATACGCAGTATTTT
CDR3 protein: CASSPGGDTQYF

clone size: -
J gene: TRBJ1-1
V gene: TRBV6-1
D gene: -
CDR3 DNA: TGTGCCAGCAGTAACCGAGTAGGAGGTTCCACTGAAGCTTTCTTT
CDR3 protein: CASSNRVGGSTEAFF

clone size: -
J gene: TRBJ1-1
V gene: TRBV11-1
D gene: -
CDR3 DNA: TGTGCCAGCTCGGGGGGTTACACTGAAGCTTTCTTT
CDR3 protein: CASSGGYTEAFF

clone size: -
J gene: TRBJ1-2
V gene: TRBV5-1
D gene: TRBD1
CDR3 DNA: TGCGCCAGCAGCCTTCGACAGGGGAGGGTCTATGGCTACACCTTC
CDR3 protein: CASSLRQGRVYGYTF

clone size: -
J gene: TRBJ1-2
V gene: TRBV7-2
D gene: -
CDR3 DNA: TGTGCCAGCAGCTTATTGCCAGGGGACGGCTACACCTTC
CDR3 protein: CASSLLPGDGYTF

clone size: -
J gene: TRBJ1-1
V gene: TRBV5-1
D gene: TRBD1
CDR3 DNA: TGCGCCAGCAGCTTGGCAGGGGGCGAAGCTTTCTTT
CDR3 protein: CASSLAGGEAFF